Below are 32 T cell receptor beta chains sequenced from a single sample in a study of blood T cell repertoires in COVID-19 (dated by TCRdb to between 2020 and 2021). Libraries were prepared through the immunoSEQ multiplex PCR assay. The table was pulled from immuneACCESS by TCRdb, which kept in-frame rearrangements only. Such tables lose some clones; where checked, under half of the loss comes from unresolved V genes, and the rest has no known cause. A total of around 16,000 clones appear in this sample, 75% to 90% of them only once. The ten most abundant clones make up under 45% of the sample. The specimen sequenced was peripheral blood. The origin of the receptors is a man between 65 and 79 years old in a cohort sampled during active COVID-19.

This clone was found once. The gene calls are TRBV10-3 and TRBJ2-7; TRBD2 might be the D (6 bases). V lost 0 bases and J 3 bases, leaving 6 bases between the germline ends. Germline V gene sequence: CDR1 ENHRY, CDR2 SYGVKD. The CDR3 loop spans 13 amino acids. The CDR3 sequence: CAISESTSYEQYF. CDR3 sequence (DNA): TGTGCCATCAGTGAGTCGACTAGCTACGAGCAGTACTTC.

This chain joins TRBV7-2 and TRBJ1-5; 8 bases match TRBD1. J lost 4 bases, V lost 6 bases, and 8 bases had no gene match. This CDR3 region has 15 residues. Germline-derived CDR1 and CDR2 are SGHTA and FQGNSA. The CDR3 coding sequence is TGTGCCAGCAGTAAAGACAGGGGAGGGAATCAGCCCCAGCATTTT. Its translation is CASSKDRGGNQPQHF.

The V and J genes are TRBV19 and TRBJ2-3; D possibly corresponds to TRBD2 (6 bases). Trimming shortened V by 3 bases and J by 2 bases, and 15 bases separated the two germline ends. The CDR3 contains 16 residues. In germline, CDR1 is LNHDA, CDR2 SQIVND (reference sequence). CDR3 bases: TGTGCCAGTAGTATGACAGCGGGCGGGTTCACAGATACGCAGTATTTT. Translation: CASSMTAGGFTDTQYF.

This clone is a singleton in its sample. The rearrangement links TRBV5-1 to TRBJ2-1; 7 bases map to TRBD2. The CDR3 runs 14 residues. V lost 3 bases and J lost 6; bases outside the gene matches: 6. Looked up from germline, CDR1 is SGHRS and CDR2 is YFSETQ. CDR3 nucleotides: TGCGCCAGCAGCTGGGATGCTAGCGGCAATGAGCAGTTCTTC. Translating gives CASSWDASGNEQFF.

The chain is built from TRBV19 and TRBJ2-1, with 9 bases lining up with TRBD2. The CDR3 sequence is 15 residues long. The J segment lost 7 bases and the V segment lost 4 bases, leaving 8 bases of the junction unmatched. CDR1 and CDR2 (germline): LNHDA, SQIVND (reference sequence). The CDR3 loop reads CASSTPGLAVNEQFF. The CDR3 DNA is TGTGCCAGTAGTACCCCGGGACTAGCCGTAAATGAGCAGTTCTTC.

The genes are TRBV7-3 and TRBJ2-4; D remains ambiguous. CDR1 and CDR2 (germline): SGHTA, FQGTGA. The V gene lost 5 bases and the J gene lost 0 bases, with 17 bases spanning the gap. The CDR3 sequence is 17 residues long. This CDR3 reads CASSTRTYPLAKNIQYF. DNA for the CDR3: TGTGCCAGCAGCACCCGTACTTACCCACTAGCCAAAAACATTCAGTACTTC.

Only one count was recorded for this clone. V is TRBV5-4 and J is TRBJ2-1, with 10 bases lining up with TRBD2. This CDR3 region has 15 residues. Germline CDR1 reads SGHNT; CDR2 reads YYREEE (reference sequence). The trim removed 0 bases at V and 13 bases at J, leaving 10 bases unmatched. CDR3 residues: CASSLALAGSAFQFF. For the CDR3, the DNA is TGTGCCAGCAGCTTGGCACTAGCGGGAAGCGCCTTCCAGTTCTTC. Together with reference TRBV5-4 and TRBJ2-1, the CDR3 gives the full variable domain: ETGVTQSPTHLIKTRGQQVTLRCSSQSGHNTVSWYQQALGQGPQFIFQYYREEENGRGNFPPRFSGLQFPNYSSELNVNALELDDSALYLCASSLALAGSAFQFFGPGTRLTVL.

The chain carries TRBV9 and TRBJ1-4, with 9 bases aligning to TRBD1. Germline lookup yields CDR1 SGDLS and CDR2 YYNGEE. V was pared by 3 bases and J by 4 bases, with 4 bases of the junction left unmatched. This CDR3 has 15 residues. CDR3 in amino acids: CASSGRQGVNEKLFF. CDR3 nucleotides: TGTGCCAGCAGCGGTCGACAGGGGGTTAATGAAAAACTGTTTTTT.

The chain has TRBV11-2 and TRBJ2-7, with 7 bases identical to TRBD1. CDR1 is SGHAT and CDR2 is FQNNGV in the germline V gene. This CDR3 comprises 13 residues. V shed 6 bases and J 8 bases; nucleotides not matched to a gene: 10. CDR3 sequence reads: CASSEDRVTQQYF. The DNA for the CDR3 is TGTGCCAGCAGTGAAGACAGGGTTACGCAGCAGTACTTC.

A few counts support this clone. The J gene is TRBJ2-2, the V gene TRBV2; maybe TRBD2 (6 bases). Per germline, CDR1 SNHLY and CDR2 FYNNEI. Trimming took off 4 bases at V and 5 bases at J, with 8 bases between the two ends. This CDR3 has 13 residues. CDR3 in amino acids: CASSVRETGELFF. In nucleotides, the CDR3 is TGTGCCAGCAGTGTTCGGGAGACCGGGGAGCTGTTTTTT. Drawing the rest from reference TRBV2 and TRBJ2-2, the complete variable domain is EPEVTQTPSHQVTQMGQEVILRCVPISNHLYFYWYRQILGQKVEFLVSFYNNEISEKSEIFDDQFSVERPDGSNFTLKIRSTKLEDSAMYFCASSVRETGELFFGEGSRLTVL.

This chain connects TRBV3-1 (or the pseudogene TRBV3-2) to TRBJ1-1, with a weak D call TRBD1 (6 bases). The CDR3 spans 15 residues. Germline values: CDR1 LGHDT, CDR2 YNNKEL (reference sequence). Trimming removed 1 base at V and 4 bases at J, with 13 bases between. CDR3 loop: CASSQGTALGTEAFF. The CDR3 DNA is TGTGCCAGCAGCCAAGGGACAGCCTTAGGCACTGAAGCTTTCTTT.

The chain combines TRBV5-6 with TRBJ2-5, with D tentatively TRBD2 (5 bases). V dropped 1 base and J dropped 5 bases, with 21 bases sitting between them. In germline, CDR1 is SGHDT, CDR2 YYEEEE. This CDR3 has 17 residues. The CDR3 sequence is CASSLPHLRLTSETQYF. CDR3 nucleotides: TGTGCCAGCAGCTTGCCGCACCTCCGACTAACAAGTGAGACCCAGTACTTC.

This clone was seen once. CDR3 in DNA: TGTGCCAGCAGCCCGATCGCGGACAGGGGGGCGATCACAGATACGCAGTATTTT. Translating gives CASSPIADRGAITDTQYF. The J gene is TRBJ2-3, the V gene TRBV3-1 (or the pseudogene TRBV3-2); 10 bases map to TRBD1. V trimming: 4 bases; J trimming: 2 bases; junction bases outside the gene matches: 12. Germline V gene sequence: CDR1 LGHDT, CDR2 YNNKEL (reference sequence). The CDR3 sequence is 18 residues long.

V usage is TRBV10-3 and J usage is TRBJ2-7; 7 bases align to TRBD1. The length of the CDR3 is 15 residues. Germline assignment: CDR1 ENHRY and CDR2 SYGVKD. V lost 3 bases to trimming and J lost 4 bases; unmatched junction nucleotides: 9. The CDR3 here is CAISDRPGQKYEQYF. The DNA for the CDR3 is TGTGCCATCAGTGACAGACCGGGACAGAAGTACGAGCAGTACTTC.

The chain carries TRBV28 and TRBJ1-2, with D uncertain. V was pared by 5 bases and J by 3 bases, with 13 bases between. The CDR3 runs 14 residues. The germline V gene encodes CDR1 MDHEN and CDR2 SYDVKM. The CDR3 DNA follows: TGTGCCAGCAGTATGACAAGCATCGACTATGGCTACACCTTC. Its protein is CASSMTSIDYGYTF.

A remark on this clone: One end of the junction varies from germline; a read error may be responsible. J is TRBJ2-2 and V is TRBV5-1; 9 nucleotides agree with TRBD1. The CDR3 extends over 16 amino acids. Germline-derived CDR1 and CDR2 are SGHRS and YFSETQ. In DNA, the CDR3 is TGCGCCAGCAGCCACCGGGACAGGGTCCCCACCGGGAAGCTGTTTTTT. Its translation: CASSHRDRVPTGKLFF.

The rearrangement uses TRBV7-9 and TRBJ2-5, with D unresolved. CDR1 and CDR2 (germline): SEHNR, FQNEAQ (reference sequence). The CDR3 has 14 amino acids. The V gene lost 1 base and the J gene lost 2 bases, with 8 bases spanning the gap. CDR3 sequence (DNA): TGTGCCAGCAGCTTAGTCCTCTTTCAAGAGACCCAGTACTTC. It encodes CASSLVLFQETQYF.

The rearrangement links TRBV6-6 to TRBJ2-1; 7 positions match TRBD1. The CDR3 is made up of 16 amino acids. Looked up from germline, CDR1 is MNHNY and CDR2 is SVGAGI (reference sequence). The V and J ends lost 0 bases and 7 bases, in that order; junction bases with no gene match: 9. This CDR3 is CASSYSQTGYGNEQFF. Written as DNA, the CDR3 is TGTGCCAGCAGTTACTCGCAGACAGGGTATGGGAATGAGCAGTTCTTC.

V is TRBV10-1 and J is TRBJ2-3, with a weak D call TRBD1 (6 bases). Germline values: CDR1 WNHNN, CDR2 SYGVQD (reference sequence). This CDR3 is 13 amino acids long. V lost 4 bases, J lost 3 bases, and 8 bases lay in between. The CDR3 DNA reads TGCGCCAGCAGTGGTCAGGGGACAGATACGCAGTATTTT. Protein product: CASSGQGTDTQYF.

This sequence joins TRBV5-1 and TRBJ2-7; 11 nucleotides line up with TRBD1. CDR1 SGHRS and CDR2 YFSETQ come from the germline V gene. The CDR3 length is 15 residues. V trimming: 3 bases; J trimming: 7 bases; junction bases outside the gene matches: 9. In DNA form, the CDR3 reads TGCGCCAGCAGCTCTCCGGGACAGGGGGTATGGGAGCAGTACTTC. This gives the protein CASSSPGQGVWEQYF. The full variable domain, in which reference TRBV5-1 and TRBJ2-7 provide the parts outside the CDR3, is KAGVTQTPRYLIKTRGQQVTLSCSPISGHRSVSWYQQTPGQGLQFLFEYFSETQRNKGNFPGRFSGRQFSNSRSEMNVSTLELGDSALYLCASSSPGQGVWEQYFGPGTRLTVT.

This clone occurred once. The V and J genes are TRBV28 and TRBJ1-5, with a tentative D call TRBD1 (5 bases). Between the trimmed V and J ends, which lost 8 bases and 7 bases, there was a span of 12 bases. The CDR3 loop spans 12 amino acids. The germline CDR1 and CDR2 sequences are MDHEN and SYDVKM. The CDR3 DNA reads TGTGCCAGCGGCAGGGTAATACAGCCCCAGCATTTT. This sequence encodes CASGRVIQPQHF.

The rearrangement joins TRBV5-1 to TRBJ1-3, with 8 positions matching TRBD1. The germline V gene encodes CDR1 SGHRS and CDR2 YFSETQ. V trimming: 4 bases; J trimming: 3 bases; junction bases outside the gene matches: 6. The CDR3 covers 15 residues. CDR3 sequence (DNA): TGCGCCAGCAGCCTGGACAGGGTGGATGGAAACACCATATATTTT. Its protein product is CASSLDRVDGNTIYF.

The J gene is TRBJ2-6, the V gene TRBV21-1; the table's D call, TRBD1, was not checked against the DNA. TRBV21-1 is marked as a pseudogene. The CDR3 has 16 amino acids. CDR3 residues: CASTRQGGTGANVLTF. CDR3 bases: TGTGCCAGCACCCGTCAAGGGGGAACTGGGGCCAACGTCCTGACTTTC.

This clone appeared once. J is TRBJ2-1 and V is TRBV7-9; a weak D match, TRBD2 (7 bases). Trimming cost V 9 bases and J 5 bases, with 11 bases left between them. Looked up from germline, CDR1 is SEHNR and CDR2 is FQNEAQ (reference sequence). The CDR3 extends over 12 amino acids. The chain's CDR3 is CARGGGNNEQFF. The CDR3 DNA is TGTGCCAGGGGCGGGGGCAACAATGAGCAGTTCTTC.

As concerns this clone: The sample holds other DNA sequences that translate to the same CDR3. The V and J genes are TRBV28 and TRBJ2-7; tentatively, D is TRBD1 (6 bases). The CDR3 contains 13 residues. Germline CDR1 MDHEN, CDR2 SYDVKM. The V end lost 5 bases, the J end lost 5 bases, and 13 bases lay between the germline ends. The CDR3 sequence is CASSAPGGHEQYF. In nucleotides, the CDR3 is TGTGCCAGCAGTGCCCCTGGGGGCCACGAGCAGTACTTC.

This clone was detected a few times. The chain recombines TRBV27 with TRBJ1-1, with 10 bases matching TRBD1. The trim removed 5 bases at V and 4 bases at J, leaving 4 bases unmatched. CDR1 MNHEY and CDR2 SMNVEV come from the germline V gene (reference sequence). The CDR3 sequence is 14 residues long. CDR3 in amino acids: CASSHRQGATEAFF. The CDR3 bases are TGTGCCAGCAGTCACAGACAGGGGGCCACTGAAGCTTTCTTT.

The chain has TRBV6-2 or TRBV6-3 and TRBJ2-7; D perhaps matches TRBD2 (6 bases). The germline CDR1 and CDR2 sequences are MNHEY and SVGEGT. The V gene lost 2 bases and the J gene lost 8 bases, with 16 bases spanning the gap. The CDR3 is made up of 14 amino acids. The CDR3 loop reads CASSYGAGGVQQYF. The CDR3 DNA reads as TGTGCCAGCAGTTACGGGGCCGGGGGTGTGCAGCAGTACTTC.

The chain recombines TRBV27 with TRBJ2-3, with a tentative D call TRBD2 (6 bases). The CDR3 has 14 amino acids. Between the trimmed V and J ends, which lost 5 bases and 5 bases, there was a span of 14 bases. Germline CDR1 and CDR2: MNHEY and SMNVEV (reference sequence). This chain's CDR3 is CASSPRGPVDTQYF. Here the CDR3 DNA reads TGTGCCAGCAGTCCGCGGGGTCCGGTAGATACGCAGTATTTT.

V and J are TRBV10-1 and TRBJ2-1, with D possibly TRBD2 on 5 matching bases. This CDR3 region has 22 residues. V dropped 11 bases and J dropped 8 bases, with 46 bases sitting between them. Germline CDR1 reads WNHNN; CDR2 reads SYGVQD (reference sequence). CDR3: CAGWRARRACDPREEGVDEQFF. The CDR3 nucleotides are TGCGCCGGGTGGCGGGCCAGGAGAGCCTGCGATCCACGCGAGGAAGGTGTCGATGAGCAGTTCTTC.

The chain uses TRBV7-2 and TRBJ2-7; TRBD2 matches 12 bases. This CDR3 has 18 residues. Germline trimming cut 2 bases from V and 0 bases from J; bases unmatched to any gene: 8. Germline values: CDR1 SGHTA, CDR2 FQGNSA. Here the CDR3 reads CASSLRTGTSGSSYEQYF. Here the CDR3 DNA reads TGTGCCAGCAGCTTACGAACCGGGACTAGCGGGTCCTCCTACGAGCAGTACTTC. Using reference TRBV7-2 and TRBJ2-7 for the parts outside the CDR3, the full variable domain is GAGVSQSPSNKVTEKGKDVELRCDPISGHTALYWYRQSLGQGLEFLIYFQGNSAPDKSGLPSDRFSAERTGGSVSTLTIQRTQQEDSAVYLCASSLRTGTSGSSYEQYFGPGTRLTVT.

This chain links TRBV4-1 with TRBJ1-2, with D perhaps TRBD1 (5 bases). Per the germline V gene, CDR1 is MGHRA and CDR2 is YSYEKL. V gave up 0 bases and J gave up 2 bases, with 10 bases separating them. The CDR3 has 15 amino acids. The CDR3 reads CASSQEGRANYGYTF. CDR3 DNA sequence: TGCGCCAGCAGCCAAGAAGGCAGGGCCAACTATGGCTACACCTTC.

CDR3 sequence: CASSPGLAGGGDEQFF. CDR3 DNA: TGTGCCAGCAGCCCAGGACTAGCGGGAGGAGGGGATGAGCAGTTCTTC. The chain combines TRBV7-2 with TRBJ2-1, with TRBD2 matching 14 bases. V dropped 5 bases and J dropped 8; count of bases not matched to a gene: 8. The CDR3 spans 16 residues. CDR1 and CDR2 (germline): SGHTA, FQGNSA.